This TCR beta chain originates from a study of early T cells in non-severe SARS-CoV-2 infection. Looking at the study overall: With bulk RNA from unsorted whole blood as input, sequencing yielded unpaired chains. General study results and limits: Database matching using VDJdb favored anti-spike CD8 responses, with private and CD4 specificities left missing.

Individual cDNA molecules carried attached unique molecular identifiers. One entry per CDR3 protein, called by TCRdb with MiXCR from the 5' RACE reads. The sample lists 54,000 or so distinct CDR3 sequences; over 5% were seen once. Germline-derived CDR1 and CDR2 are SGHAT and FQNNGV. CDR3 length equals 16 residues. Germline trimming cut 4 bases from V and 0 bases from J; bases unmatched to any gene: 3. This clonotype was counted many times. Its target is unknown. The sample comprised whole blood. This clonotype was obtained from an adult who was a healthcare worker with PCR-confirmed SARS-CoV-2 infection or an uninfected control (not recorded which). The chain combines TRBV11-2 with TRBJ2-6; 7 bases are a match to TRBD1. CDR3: CASSSDRISGANVLTF. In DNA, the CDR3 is TGTGCCAGCAGCTCGGACAGGATCTCTGGGGCCAACGTCCTGACTTTC. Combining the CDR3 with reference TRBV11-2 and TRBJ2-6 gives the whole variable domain EAGVAQSPRYKIIEKRQSVAFWCNPISGHATLYWYQQILGQGPKLLIQFQNNGVVDDSQLPKDRFSAERLKGVDSTLKIQPAKLEDSAVYLCASSSDRISGANVLTFGAGSRLTVL.